Shown below are 6 T cell receptor beta chains from a single sample sequenced in a study of cytotoxic CD8 clonotypes in ibrutinib-treated CLL. Sequencing was performed with immunoSEQ multiplex PCR; in TCRdb, only in-frame clones are kept and a portion is missing. This repertoire shows about 39,000 clones, 55% to 80% found once; its top ten account for about 7.4%. The material was PBMCs, obtained at disease progression, from a patient treated with ibrutinib. These receptors all come from a human donor with chronic lymphocytic leukemia.

Only a few counts were recorded for this clone. The chain carries TRBV6-1 and TRBJ1-2; 10 bases match TRBD1. V was pared by 0 bases and J by 4 bases, with 5 bases of the junction left unmatched. Germline values: CDR1 MNHNS, CDR2 SASEGT. The CDR3 is 16 residues long. The CDR3 loop is CASSEAGTGAGYGYTF. In DNA form, the CDR3 reads TGTGCCAGCAGTGAAGCCGGGACAGGGGCAGGCTATGGCTACACCTTC.

This clone was seen more than once but under ten times. This chain uses TRBV19 with TRBJ1-2; D possibly corresponds to TRBD1 (6 bases). With 4 bases removed from V and 4 bases from J, the gap between germline ends came to 16 bases. This CDR3 region has 15 residues. Germline V gives CDR1 LNHDA, CDR2 SQIVND (reference sequence). The CDR3 reads CASSSRDIHIYGYTF. CDR3 DNA: TGTGCCAGTAGTAGCCGGGACATTCATATCTATGGCTACACCTTC.

The chain uses TRBV5-1 and TRBJ2-1; possibly TRBD2 for D (5 bases). The CDR3 spans 14 residues. Germline V gene lookup returns CDR1 SGHRS and CDR2 YFSETQ. V lost 0 bases and J lost 9, with 13 bases in between. CDR3 nucleotides: TGCGCCAGCAGCTTGGTGCTAGCTTCGGCTGAGCAGTTCTTC. Protein sequence: CASSLVLASAEQFF.

The chain couples TRBV5-6 to TRBJ1-4; D is unclear. The V gene lost 6 bases and the J gene lost 5 bases, with 8 bases spanning the gap. Germline loops: CDR1 SGHDT, CDR2 YYEEEE. The CDR3 runs to 12 residues. CDR3 sequence reads: CASTIRNEKLFF. The CDR3 region has the DNA TGTGCCAGCACTATCCGAAATGAAAAACTGTTTTTT.

The chain couples TRBV27 to TRBJ2-6, with D possibly being TRBD1 or TRBD2 (5 bases each). The CDR3 is 14 amino acids. The V and J ends lost 5 bases and 12 bases respectively, with 17 bases between them. The V gene's germline CDR1 is MNHEY and CDR2 SMNVEV (reference sequence). The CDR3 DNA reads as TGTGCCAGCAGTAGTCCGGGACCACTCGGCGTCCTGACTTTC. It specifies CASSSPGPLGVLTF.

The chain is built from TRBV27 and TRBJ1-1; perhaps TRBD1 as D (5 bases). The length of the CDR3 is 14 residues. Germline V gene data show CDR1 as MNHEY and CDR2 as SMNVEV (reference sequence). The V and J ends lost 4 bases and 4 bases respectively, with 13 bases between them. The CDR3 reads CASSWDPGSTEAFF. CDR3 sequence (DNA): TGTGCCAGCAGTTGGGACCCAGGGAGCACTGAAGCTTTCTTT.